Below, 18 T cell receptor beta chains from the same sample are listed, as sequenced in a study of blood T cell repertoires in COVID-19. The repertoire was sequenced with immunoSEQ multiplex PCR; TCRdb's copy has only in-frame clones and lacks some. The table records fewer than 350,000 clones, around 88% of them present only once. Material for sequencing was peripheral blood. Source of these receptors: a young woman who had recovered from COVID-19.

This chain uses TRBV19 with TRBJ2-2; TRBD1 is a possible D gene (8 bases). The germline gives CDR1 LNHDA, CDR2 SQIVND (reference sequence). The CDR3 loop spans 16 amino acids. The V end lost 3 bases, the J end lost 1 base, and 12 bases lay between the germline ends. The CDR3 region is CASSMGGTGNTGELFF. CDR3 in DNA: TGTGCCAGTAGTATGGGGGGGACAGGGAACACCGGGGAGCTGTTTTTT.

The J gene is TRBJ2-1, the V gene TRBV7-2, with 11 bases lining up with TRBD2. V lost 8 bases to trimming and J lost 9 bases; unmatched junction nucleotides: 9. The CDR3 has 14 residues. Per the germline V gene, CDR1 is SGHTA and CDR2 is FQGNSA. CDR3 sequence: CASRRGLAVAEQFF. The CDR3 nucleotides read TGTGCCAGCCGCAGGGGACTAGCGGTTGCTGAGCAGTTCTTC. The complete variable domain, with remaining parts taken from reference TRBV7-2 and TRBJ2-1, reads GAGVSQSPSNKVTEKGKDVELRCDPISGHTALYWYRQSLGQGLEFLIYFQGNSAPDKSGLPSDRFSAERTGGSVSTLTIQRTQQEDSAVYLCASRRGLAVAEQFFGPGTRLTVL.

The rearrangement joins TRBV11-2 to TRBJ2-7, with D maybe TRBD1 (5 bases). Deletions cut 5 bases from V and 3 bases from J, with 8 bases between. The CDR3 spans 12 residues. The germline V gene has CDR1 SGHAT and CDR2 FQNNGV. This CDR3 is CASSHDSYEQYF. In nucleotides, the CDR3 is TGTGCCAGCAGCCATGACAGCTACGAGCAGTACTTC.

This chain links TRBV5-8 with TRBJ2-3; 7 bases are shared with TRBD2. Losses at the gene ends were 6 bases for V and 1 base for J; bases not matched to a gene: 11. The CDR3 length is 16 residues. Germline assignment: CDR1 SGHTS and CDR2 YDEGEE. The CDR3 DNA reads as TGTGCCAGCAAAGCCGGGACTACAGATCGCACAGATACGCAGTATTTT. Translating it yields CASKAGTTDRTDTQYF.

This chain uses TRBV27 with TRBJ2-7; 15 bases are a match to TRBD2. The germline V gene has CDR1 MNHEY and CDR2 SMNVEV (reference sequence). Trimming took 2 bases from V and 7 from J; bases not matched to a gene: 0. CDR3 length equals 14 residues. CDR3 in amino acids: CASSLGTSGREQYF. The CDR3, as DNA: TGTGCCAGCAGTTTAGGGACTAGCGGGAGGGAGCAGTACTTC.

This clone was observed a single time. This chain uses TRBV7-9 with TRBJ1-1; 7 bases agree with TRBD1. The CDR3 runs 14 residues. Germline assignment: CDR1 SEHNR and CDR2 FQNEAQ (reference sequence). V shed 5 bases, J shed 6 bases, and the junction held 9 bases outside the gene matches. CDR3 sequence reads: CASSVDRVGAEAFF. The CDR3 DNA reads as TGTGCCAGCAGCGTCGACAGGGTCGGGGCTGAAGCTTTCTTT.

The V call is TRBV7-8, the J call TRBJ2-1; tentative D call: TRBD1 (6 bases). The V and J ends lost 4 bases and 3 bases respectively, with 13 bases between them. Per germline, CDR1 SGHVS and CDR2 FQNEAQ. This CDR3 contains 15 residues. The CDR3 protein is CASSSQWDNYNEQFF. Here the CDR3 DNA reads TGTGCCAGCAGCTCCCAATGGGACAACTACAATGAGCAGTTCTTC. The variable domain in full, with the rest retrieved from reference TRBV7-8 and TRBJ2-1, is GAGVSQSPRYKVAKRGQDVALRCDPISGHVSLFWYQQALGQGPEFLTYFQNEAQLDKSGLPSDRFFAERPEGSVSTLKIQRTQQEDSAVYLCASSSQWDNYNEQFFGPGTRLTVL.

The chain recombines TRBV2 with TRBJ1-1; D not certain. CDR1 and CDR2 from the germline V gene are SNHLY and FYNNEI. The CDR3 has 11 residues. V was cut by 3 bases and J by 10 bases, with 9 bases left in between. CDR3 DNA sequence: TGTGCCAGCAGTGATACCCGGGGAGCTTTCTTT. This gives the protein CASSDTRGAFF.

The sample holds one count of this clone. This chain links TRBV5-6 with TRBJ1-1, with a tentative D call TRBD1 (5 bases). V was trimmed by 4 bases and J by 1 base, leaving 14 bases between them. This CDR3 is built from 15 residues. CDR1 is SGHDT and CDR2 is YYEEEE in the germline V gene. The CDR3 protein is CASSPNLGGNTEAFF. CDR3 nucleotides: TGTGCCAGCAGCCCCAATCTGGGGGGGAACACTGAAGCTTTCTTT.

The chain couples TRBV30 to TRBJ2-7, with D unresolved. Germline V gene data show CDR1 as GTSNPN and CDR2 as SVGIG (reference sequence). V lost 2 bases, J lost 4 bases, and 18 bases lay in between. The CDR3 totals 15 residues. The CDR3 protein is CAWSSVSIDRYEQYF. The CDR3 nucleotides are TGTGCCTGGAGTTCGGTGTCTATTGATCGGTACGAGCAGTACTTC.

Here the CDR3 reads CASKKGVENTEAFF. CDR3 DNA sequence: TGTGCCAGCAAAAAAGGGGTGGAGAACACTGAAGCTTTCTTT. This chain uses TRBV2 with TRBJ1-1; TRBD1 might be the D (5 bases). V was cut by 7 bases and J by 1 base, with 13 bases left in between. The germline CDR1 and CDR2 sequences are SNHLY and FYNNEI. The CDR3 totals 14 residues.

The chain is built from TRBV27 and TRBJ2-7, with D perhaps TRBD2 (5 bases). CDR3 size: 15 residues. Trimming shortened V by 2 bases and J by 2 bases, and 13 bases separated the two germline ends. Germline lookup yields CDR1 MNHEY and CDR2 SMNVEV (reference sequence). CDR3 protein: CASSLRGLTPYEQYF. The DNA for the CDR3 is TGTGCCAGCAGTTTAAGAGGGCTCACCCCCTACGAGCAGTACTTC.

The chain is built from TRBV7-8 and TRBJ1-5; 8 nucleotides align to TRBD1. V gave up 1 base and J gave up 2 bases; unmatched junction bases: 7. CDR1 and CDR2 (germline): SGHVS, FQNEAQ. CDR3 length: 17 amino acids. The CDR3 region is CASSLGTGGFGNQPQHF. The CDR3 coding sequence is TGTGCCAGCAGCTTAGGAACAGGGGGGTTTGGCAATCAGCCCCAGCATTTT.

The rearrangement uses TRBV6-5 and TRBJ1-3, with D tentatively TRBD1 (5 bases). Germline CDR1 and CDR2: MNHEY and SVGAGI. The CDR3 extends over 15 amino acids. V was shortened by 3 bases and J by 4 bases, with 13 bases between the two germline ends. CDR3 sequence reads: CASSYARGTGNTIYF. The CDR3 DNA reads as TGTGCCAGCAGTTATGCTCGGGGGACGGGAAACACCATATATTTT.

This rearrangement joins TRBV19 to TRBJ2-1; 13 bases line up with TRBD2. With V trimmed by 7 bases and J by 6 bases, 6 bases remained unmatched. Germline CDR1 is LNHDA and CDR2 is SQIVND (reference sequence). The CDR3 extends over 15 amino acids. The CDR3: CASNLLAGGPNEQFF. CDR3 nucleotides: TGTGCCAGTAACCTACTAGCGGGAGGGCCCAATGAGCAGTTCTTC.

This chain links TRBV7-8 with TRBJ2-1; no definite D call. Germline V gene data show CDR1 as SGHVS and CDR2 as FQNEAQ. Trimming shortened V by 5 bases and J by 2 bases, and 13 bases separated the two germline ends. CDR3 length: 15 amino acids. This CDR3 is CASSNSRPPYNEQFF. DNA of the CDR3: TGTGCCAGCAGCAACAGCCGACCCCCCTACAATGAGCAGTTCTTC.

The CDR3 DNA reads as TGCGCCAGCAGCCCGTTAAGAGAGAACACTGAAGCTTTCTTT. As protein: CASSPLRENTEAFF. The chain is built from TRBV4-1 and TRBJ1-1; no definite D call. Germline CDR1 and CDR2: MGHRA and YSYEKL. The V and J ends lost 4 bases and 1 base respectively, with 10 bases between them. The CDR3 covers 14 residues.

The CDR3, as DNA: TGTGCCAGCAGTTACCGACAGGGAAACACTGAAGCTTTCTTT. This translates into CASSYRQGNTEAFF. The V gene is TRBV6-5, the J gene TRBJ1-1; 7 positions match TRBD1. J was trimmed by 2 bases and V by 2 bases; bases with no gene match: 2. This CDR3 region has 14 residues. From germline, CDR1 is MNHEY and CDR2 SVGAGI.